Sequencing of this T cell receptor beta chain was carried out in a study of T cell responses to AZD1222 COVID-19 vaccine. Findings of the study overall: The study reported that nearly half of spike-specific TCRs target unmutated variant regions. Clonal diversity may have been underestimated, and the donors were mostly white British, with more females than males. Breadth and depth of Spike-specific TCRs rose after two AZD1222 doses.

The CDR3 is 13 residues long. Germline assignment: CDR1 SNHLY and CDR2 FYNNEI. Trimming cost V 4 bases and J 4 bases, with 10 bases left between them. Sequenced by immunoSEQ multiplex PCR; TCRdb stores in-frame clones only, minus some. Of about 56,000 clones detected, 70% to 90% appear once; the ten largest clones hold more than 12%. About this clone: Its specificity is not known.

The chain combines TRBV2 with TRBJ1-2; maybe TRBD1 (6 bases). This receptor was obtained from an adult in good health. The sequences come from peripheral blood, collected on day 0 of AZD1222 vaccination. The CDR3 DNA reads TGTGCCAGCAGTGCGGCAGGGGCCTATGGCTACACCTTC. Amino acids: CASSAAGAYGYTF.